This entry concerns a single T cell receptor beta chain. Its antigen is undetermined. There are 18 residues in the CDR3. The junction had 11 bases not matched to a gene; V was cut back by 4 bases and J by 2 bases. The germline V gene has CDR1 MGHRA and CDR2 YSYEKL. PCR primers comprised 60 Vbeta and 13 Jbeta primers. Assay: immunoSEQ multiplex PCR; the TCRdb copy retains only in-frame clones and omits some. Of about 240,000 clones in the sample, 78% are singletons; the top ten hold approximately 0.47%. These data come from a study of cytomegalovirus exposure and HLA in healthy donors. Study-wide background: Early release data held around 82 million unique TCRs from HLA-typed donors.

Study findings and constraints: The records held CMV serostatus as the only immune exposure information.

This sequence was found in a boy aged 5-17 years in good health and CMV-seronegative. Sample: PBMCs. The chain recombines TRBV4-1 with TRBJ2-4, with TRBD2 matching 10 bases. The CDR3 coding sequence is TGCGCCAGCAGCCCGCTAGCGGGAGTTTCTTGGCCCAAAAACATTCAGTACTTC. Amino acids: CASSPLAGVSWPKNIQYF.